The clone carrying this TCR beta chain showed up just a few times. These data are taken from a study of blood T cell repertoires in COVID-19. Overall study: COVID-19 samples, acute and convalescent, were from the United States, Italy and Spain. T cells, B-cell-depleted T cells, or PBMCs provided the cDNA or gDNA that served as material.

V was pared by 7 bases and J by 1 base, with 9 bases of the junction left unmatched. Germline CDR1 is MDHEN and CDR2 is SYDVKM. This CDR3 spans 16 amino acids. Per the original data handling: Reference gene primer amplification gave nucleated cell count estimates. TCRdb keeps only in-frame clones here, not all; method: immunoSEQ multiplex PCR. The DNA was the basis for D and trimming; V, J and clone size are from that table. The data hold over 120,000 clones, with more than 65% observed a single time. Material: peripheral blood. The chain recombines TRBV28 with TRBJ2-2; 7 bases match TRBD2. The TCR was taken from a woman aged 55-70 years with acute or convalescent COVID-19. CDR3 in DNA: TGTGCCAGCACTAGCCGAATAGCGGGGAACACCGGGGAGCTGTTTTTT. Translated, it gives CASTSRIAGNTGELFF.